Listed here are 23 T cell receptor beta chains from one sample, sequenced in a study of beta chain features in type 1 diabetes. Study findings and constraints: Within each of all four CD4+ subsets, Type 1 diabetes patients had TCRB CDR3s that were moderately but significantly shorter.

Expressed TCRB transcripts got sequenced, as all isolated RNA was reverse transcribed. The repertoire was sequenced with immunoSEQ multiplex PCR; TCRdb's copy has only in-frame clones and lacks some. The sample holds under 300,000 clones, about 14% seen once. The antigens these receptors bind are not known. Sample: naive CD4+ T cells from blood. The receptors derive from a man younger than 45 with type 1 diabetes.

This rearrangement joins TRBV4-2 to TRBJ2-1, with 7 bases that match TRBD2. Unmatched junction bases numbered 4, after V lost 1 base and J lost 10 bases. Germline values: CDR1 LGHNA, CDR2 YNFKEQ. CDR3 length: 13 amino acids. For the CDR3, the DNA is TGTGCCAGCAGCCAAGGGACTAGTTTCGAGCAGTTCTTC. This codes for CASSQGTSFEQFF.

This clone was counted a few times. The rearrangement uses TRBV25-1 and TRBJ1-6, with unresolved D. The CDR3 length is 15 residues. Germline V gene lookup returns CDR1 MGHDK and CDR2 SYGVNS. V was shortened by 1 base and J by 8 bases, with 12 bases between the two germline ends. DNA for the CDR3: TGTGCCAGCAGTGAATTTGAGCCGGTAGATTCACCCCTCCACTTT. It codes for CASSEFEPVDSPLHF.

Only a few counts were recorded for this clone. The chain couples TRBV19 to TRBJ2-2; D might be TRBD2 (6 bases). The CDR3 is 13 residues long. Germline CDR1 is LNHDA and CDR2 is SQIVND (reference sequence). The V and J ends lost 7 bases and 4 bases respectively, with 10 bases between them. This CDR3 reads CASTQAGTGELFF. The CDR3 DNA is TGTGCCAGTACCCAAGCGGGCACCGGGGAGCTGTTTTTT.

This clone was seen a few times. The chain couples TRBV27 to TRBJ2-1; the match to TRBD2 covers 11 bases. With 5 bases clipped from V and 10 bases from J, the junction kept 13 bases outside the gene matches. CDR3 length equals 16 residues. Germline CDR1 and CDR2: MNHEY and SMNVEV (reference sequence). CDR3 residues: CASSLTSASGRREQFF. The CDR3 DNA reads as TGTGCCAGCAGTCTCACCAGTGCTAGCGGGAGGAGGGAGCAGTTCTTC.

The V and J genes are TRBV11-2 and TRBJ2-5; perhaps TRBD1 as D (5 bases). This CDR3 region has 14 residues. V dropped 5 bases and J dropped 4 bases, with 14 bases sitting between them. Per the germline V gene, CDR1 is SGHAT and CDR2 is FQNNGV. The CDR3 DNA reads as TGTGCCAGCAGCCAGGGCCCTAACGGAGAGACCCAGTACTTC. Residues: CASSQGPNGETQYF.

The chain uses TRBV18 and TRBJ2-5; 13 bases are shared with TRBD2. Germline V gene data show CDR1 as KGHSH and CDR2 as LQKENI. The CDR3 runs 17 residues. J lost 2 bases, V lost 4 bases, and 7 bases had no gene match. The CDR3 nucleotides read TGTGCCAGCTCACGGACTAGCGGGGGACCGCATCAAGAGACCCAGTACTTC. As protein: CASSRTSGGPHQETQYF.

The chain joins TRBV6-5 to TRBJ2-7, with TRBD1 matching 7 bases. Germline CDR1 reads MNHEY; CDR2 reads SVGAGI. The CDR3 covers 15 residues. Trimming took 7 bases from V and 2 from J; bases not matched to a gene: 11. The CDR3 reads CASKIVRTGAYEQYF. DNA for the CDR3: TGTGCCAGCAAGATTGTCCGGACAGGAGCCTACGAGCAGTACTTC.

This chain connects TRBV29-1 to TRBJ2-3, with a weak D call TRBD2 (6 bases). CDR1 and CDR2 from the germline V gene are SQVTM and ANQGSEA. Trimming removed 1 base from V and 2 bases from J, with 10 bases in between. The CDR3 has 14 residues. The CDR3 sequence: CSVEAGLPTDTQYF. In DNA form, the CDR3 reads TGCAGCGTTGAAGCGGGACTCCCCACAGATACGCAGTATTTT.

The CDR3 region is CASSTSGQETQYF. CDR3 coding DNA: TGTGCCAGCAGCACTAGCGGCCAAGAGACCCAGTACTTC. The chain links TRBV5-5 to TRBJ2-5, with 8 bases that match TRBD2. After removal of 4 bases from V and 1 base from J, the junction contained 0 bases not matched to a gene. Germline loops: CDR1 SGHKS, CDR2 YYEKEE (reference sequence). The CDR3 is 13 residues long.

This rearrangement joins TRBV5-1 to TRBJ2-7; 11 bases line up with TRBD2. Trimming at V came to 3 bases and at J to 5 bases, leaving 10 bases not matched to a gene. Looked up from germline, CDR1 is SGHRS and CDR2 is YFSETQ. The CDR3 consists of 16 residues. This chain's CDR3 is CASSWGLADRGDEQYF. Written as DNA, the CDR3 is TGCGCCAGCAGCTGGGGACTAGCGGACCGAGGGGACGAGCAGTACTTC.

The chain employs TRBV19 and TRBJ1-1; no definite D call. Trimming shortened V by 1 base and J by 5 bases, and 5 bases separated the two germline ends. CDR1 is LNHDA and CDR2 is SQIVND in the germline V gene (reference sequence). CDR3 size: 12 residues. The CDR3 sequence is CASSIAVTEAFF. CDR3 DNA sequence: TGTGCCAGTAGTATAGCCGTGACTGAAGCTTTCTTT.

This clone has just a few counts. The chain couples TRBV5-1 to TRBJ2-7; D might be TRBD2 (5 bases). Germline CDR1 is SGHRS and CDR2 is YFSETQ. V lost 0 bases, J lost 0 bases, and 13 bases lay in between. The CDR3 runs to 16 residues. CDR3 sequence (DNA): TGCGCCAGCAGCTTGGGGGCCTCAGCGGCCTCCTACGAGCAGTACTTC. Protein sequence: CASSLGASAASYEQYF.

The rearrangement joins TRBV9 to TRBJ2-7; D possibly corresponds to TRBD2 (6 bases). CDR1 is SGDLS and CDR2 is YYNGEE in the germline V gene. The V and J ends lost 3 bases and 2 bases respectively, with 12 bases between them. This CDR3 is built from 14 residues. The CDR3 DNA follows: TGTGCCAGCAGCGCCGGGGAGGACACCTACGAGCAGTACTTC. Protein: CASSAGEDTYEQYF.

In this sample, this clone turned up a few times. This sequence joins TRBV6-6 and TRBJ1-1; TRBD1 is a possible D gene (5 bases). The CDR3 has 13 residues. Per germline, CDR1 MNHNY and CDR2 SVGAGI (reference sequence). Trimming removed 5 bases at V and 4 bases at J, with 11 bases between. The CDR3: CASSPSGGTEAFF. Written as DNA, the CDR3 is TGTGCCAGCAGTCCAAGCGGGGGCACTGAAGCTTTCTTT.

V and J are TRBV6-5 and TRBJ1-4, with 7 nucleotides matching TRBD1. Germline V lookup: CDR1 MNHEY, CDR2 SVGAGI. The V gene end was trimmed by 2 bases and the J gene end by 7 bases; junction bases not matched to a gene: 7. CDR3 length equals 15 residues. The CDR3 nucleotides are TGTGCCAGCAGTTACACCGGGACAGCCGCTGAAAAACTGTTTTTT. This gives the protein CASSYTGTAAEKLFF.

The genes are TRBV2 and TRBJ2-6, with no clear D. The CDR3 is made up of 15 amino acids. Germline CDR1 reads SNHLY; CDR2 reads FYNNEI. The V gene lost 2 bases and the J gene lost 0 bases, with 5 bases spanning the gap. CDR3 DNA sequence: TGTGCCAGCAGTGAACGGAGCTCTGGGGCCAACGTCCTGACTTTC. This sequence encodes CASSERSSGANVLTF.

This clone was detected a few times. The chain combines TRBV5-4 with TRBJ2-7; D is unresolved. Trimming removed 0 bases from V and 7 bases from J, with 17 bases in between. Germline-derived CDR1 and CDR2 are SGHNT and YYREEE (reference sequence). This CDR3 comprises 15 residues. CDR3 DNA: TGTGCCAGCAGCTTGGCGGCATCCCAGAGGCCTGAGCAGTACTTC. Translated, it gives CASSLAASQRPEQYF.

This clone has a handful of counts. The chain uses TRBV6-5 and TRBJ1-5, with 7 bases aligning to TRBD1. From germline, CDR1 is MNHEY and CDR2 SVGAGI. CDR3 size: 13 residues. Trimming cost V 6 bases and J 5 bases; bases outside gene matches: 4. As DNA, the CDR3 is TGTGCCAGCAGACCCGGGACAGATCAGCCCCAGCATTTT. It yields the protein CASRPGTDQPQHF.

CDR3 protein: CASSYTRGAGRETQYF. The CDR3, as DNA: TGTGCCAGCAGCTATACGCGGGGGGCCGGACGGGAGACCCAGTACTTC. This rearrangement joins TRBV7-2 to TRBJ2-5; 8 nucleotides agree with TRBD2. Trimming at V came to 4 bases and at J to 5 bases, leaving 12 bases not matched to a gene. CDR3 length equals 16 residues. Germline loops: CDR1 SGHTA, CDR2 FQGNSA. Together with reference TRBV7-2 and TRBJ2-5, the CDR3 gives the full variable domain: GAGVSQSPSNKVTEKGKDVELRCDPISGHTALYWYRQSLGQGLEFLIYFQGNSAPDKSGLPSDRFSAERTGGSVSTLTIQRTQQEDSAVYLCASSYTRGAGRETQYFGPGTRLLVL.

The rearrangement joins TRBV5-1 to TRBJ2-5; 8 nucleotides align to TRBD2. Trimming removed 5 bases from V and 5 bases from J; junction bases left unmatched: 5. Looked up from germline, CDR1 is SGHRS and CDR2 is YFSETQ. The CDR3 has 13 residues. CDR3 sequence: CASRAGTRETQYF. The DNA of the CDR3 is TGCGCCAGCAGAGCTGGGACTAGGGAGACCCAGTACTTC.

The chain joins TRBV18 to TRBJ2-3; possible D gene TRBD2, 6 bases. Deletions cut 3 bases from V and 4 bases from J, with 23 bases between. Germline V gene data show CDR1 as KGHSH and CDR2 as LQKENI. The CDR3 extends over 18 amino acids. The CDR3 sequence: CASSPFRGTGSLADTQYF. CDR3 DNA: TGTGCCAGCTCACCGTTCCGTGGCACCGGGAGCCTGGCAGATACGCAGTATTTT.

This clone showed up just a few times. The J gene is TRBJ1-2, the V gene TRBV30; D remains unclear. From germline, CDR1 is GTSNPN and CDR2 SVGIG (reference sequence). V lost 4 bases, J lost 4 bases, and 16 bases lay in between. This CDR3 has 14 residues. CDR3 in amino acids: CAWTLLGSGYGYTF. Here the CDR3 DNA reads TGTGCCTGGACCCTACTCGGGAGTGGCTATGGCTACACCTTC.

This clone was seen only a few times. This chain connects TRBV2 to TRBJ1-1; D call uncertain. Deletions cut 1 base from V and 1 base from J, with 7 bases between. This CDR3 is built from 14 residues. Germline lookup yields CDR1 SNHLY and CDR2 FYNNEI. CDR3 in amino acids: CASSEGQRNTEAFF. CDR3 in DNA: TGTGCCAGCAGTGAAGGACAACGGAACACTGAAGCTTTCTTT. Supplemented by reference TRBV2 and TRBJ1-1, the full variable domain reads EPEVTQTPSHQVTQMGQEVILRCVPISNHLYFYWYRQILGQKVEFLVSFYNNEISEKSEIFDDQFSVERPDGSNFTLKIRSTKLEDSAMYFCASSEGQRNTEAFFGQGTRLTVV.